The 32 T cell receptor beta chains presented below share a single source sample, sequenced in a study of T cell changes during pregnancy in multiple sclerosis. Profiled with immunoSEQ multiplex PCR; TCRdb holds only in-frame clones, not every one. The sample holds roughly 86,000 clones; 85% to 95% are singletons and the top ten take more than 2.5%. Sequencing was performed on peripheral blood, taken in the first trimester of pregnancy. These TCRs come from a female donor with multiple sclerosis, enrolled in a pregnancy study.

CDR3 protein: CASSLEAGSTDTQYF. CDR3 DNA sequence: TGTGCCAGCAGCTTGGAGGCAGGCTCCACAGATACGCAGTATTTT. V usage is TRBV5-4 and J usage is TRBJ2-3; no clear D gene. The V gene's germline CDR1 is SGHNT and CDR2 YYREEE (reference sequence). The V gene lost 0 bases and the J gene lost 2 bases, with 10 bases spanning the gap. This CDR3 has 15 residues.

The chain employs TRBV27 and TRBJ1-2, with D unresolved. Trimming pared 2 bases from V and 6 bases from J, leaving 13 bases between. The CDR3 is 14 residues long. CDR1 is MNHEY and CDR2 is SMNVEV in the germline V gene (reference sequence). The CDR3 sequence is CASSLVSGIHGYTF. CDR3 nucleotide sequence: TGTGCCAGCAGTTTAGTCTCCGGGATCCATGGCTACACCTTC.

The chain joins TRBV4-2 to TRBJ2-3, with 7 positions matching TRBD2. There are 16 residues in the CDR3. The germline gives CDR1 LGHNA, CDR2 YNFKEQ. Trimming took 1 base from V and 5 from J; bases not matched to a gene: 9. The CDR3, as DNA: TGTGCCAGCAGCCAAGCAGTGGGTGGGAGGGGAGATACGCAGTATTTT. Its translation is CASSQAVGGRGDTQYF.

The chain is built from TRBV6-6 and TRBJ2-1; the match to TRBD1 covers 9 bases. Trimming cost V 0 bases and J 7 bases; bases outside gene matches: 7. This CDR3 has 16 residues. Germline assignment: CDR1 MNHNY and CDR2 SVGAGI (reference sequence). CDR3: CASSYSAGTGRNEQFF. The CDR3, as DNA: TGTGCCAGCAGTTACTCGGCCGGGACAGGGAGGAATGAGCAGTTCTTC.

This rearrangement joins TRBV7-9 to TRBJ2-5; 7 positions match TRBD2. The CDR3 runs to 12 residues. The junction had 2 bases not matched to a gene; V was cut back by 10 bases and J by 0 bases. In germline, CDR1 is SEHNR, CDR2 FQNEAQ (reference sequence). Written as DNA, the CDR3 is TGTGCCACGGGACTAAACCAAGAGACCCAGTACTTC. Its protein is CATGLNQETQYF.

V is TRBV6-1 and J is TRBJ1-2; perhaps TRBD1 as D (5 bases). Trimming shortened V by 3 bases and J by 4 bases, and 15 bases separated the two germline ends. The V gene's germline CDR1 is MNHNS and CDR2 SASEGT. This CDR3 is built from 15 residues. The CDR3 sequence: CASSDQGIGSYGYTF. CDR3 DNA sequence: TGTGCCAGCAGTGATCAGGGAATCGGATCCTATGGCTACACCTTC.

The chain joins TRBV29-1 to TRBJ1-5; 10 bases map to TRBD1. V trimming: 7 bases; J trimming: 0 bases; junction bases outside the gene matches: 18. This CDR3 spans 19 amino acids. CDR1 and CDR2 (germline): SQVTM, ANQGSEA. CDR3 region: CSDSTHGQGDHYSNQPQHF. The CDR3 DNA sequence: TGCAGCGACTCCACCCACGGACAGGGGGACCATTATAGCAATCAGCCCCAGCATTTT.

This clone was picked up one time. The rearrangement uses TRBV5-4 and TRBJ1-2; 10 bases agree with TRBD1. The CDR3 consists of 13 residues. V was clipped by 5 bases and J by 9 bases; unmatched bases: 7. Germline values: CDR1 SGHNT, CDR2 YYREEE (reference sequence). CDR3 DNA sequence: TGTGCCAGCAGACTGACAGGGGGCTGGAGCTACACCTTC. Translated, it gives CASRLTGGWSYTF. The entire variable domain, with the rest obtained from reference TRBV5-4 and TRBJ1-2, is as follows: ETGVTQSPTHLIKTRGQQVTLRCSSQSGHNTVSWYQQALGQGPQFIFQYYREEENGRGNFPPRFSGLQFPNYSSELNVNALELDDSALYLCASRLTGGWSYTFGSGTRLTVV.

The J gene is TRBJ2-7, the V gene TRBV7-6, with D hard to call. Germline loops: CDR1 SGHVS, CDR2 FNYEAQ. V lost 5 bases, J lost 0 bases, and 8 bases lay in between. The CDR3 contains 13 residues. DNA of the CDR3: TGTGCCAGCAGCGTCGAGGCCTCCTACGAGCAGTACTTC. This encodes CASSVEASYEQYF.

The chain couples TRBV6-1 to TRBJ2-7; 8 nucleotides line up with TRBD1. From germline, CDR1 is MNHNS and CDR2 SASEGT. J gave up 5 bases and V 5 bases, and 5 bases lay outside the gene matches. This CDR3 is 13 amino acids long. DNA of the CDR3: TGTGCCAGCAGTTTGACAGGGGAGAACGAGCAGTACTTC. Its translation: CASSLTGENEQYF.

The CDR3 sequence is CASSHPGRGNTDTQYF. The DNA for the CDR3 is TGTGCCAGCAGCCACCCCGGGAGAGGGAACACAGATACGCAGTATTTT. V is TRBV5-5 and J is TRBJ2-3; D perhaps matches TRBD2 (6 bases). Germline loops: CDR1 SGHKS, CDR2 YYEKEE (reference sequence). The germline V and J ends were trimmed by 4 bases and 2 bases, with 17 bases remaining between them. The CDR3 extends over 16 amino acids.

V usage is TRBV6-1 and J usage is TRBJ2-1; 10 positions agree with TRBD2. The CDR3 is made up of 15 amino acids. From germline, CDR1 is MNHNS and CDR2 SASEGT. V shed 6 bases and J 1 base; nucleotides not matched to a gene: 3. CDR3 loop: CASRTSGTSYNEQFF. The CDR3 DNA follows: TGTGCCAGCAGAACTAGCGGGACTTCCTACAATGAGCAGTTCTTC.

There are a few counts of this clone. The V and J genes are TRBV12-5 and TRBJ1-1, with TRBD1 as a possible D gene (5 bases). The CDR3 has 13 residues. Germline values: CDR1 LGHNT, CDR2 FRNRAP. Trimming cost V 1 base and J 9 bases, with 12 bases left between them. The CDR3 loop reads CASGLGGSSKAFF. The CDR3 DNA sequence: TGTGCTAGTGGTTTGGGGGGCAGCTCCAAAGCTTTCTTT.

This chain uses TRBV18 with TRBJ1-4, with D perhaps TRBD1 (5 bases). The V gene's germline CDR1 is KGHSH and CDR2 LQKENI. Deletions cut 3 bases from V and 6 bases from J, with 14 bases between. The CDR3 is 15 residues long. CDR3 bases: TGTGCCAGCTCACCGGGGCTGGAGATTGATGAAAAACTGTTTTTT. It is translated as CASSPGLEIDEKLFF.

The gene calls are TRBV6-5 and TRBJ2-1, with TRBD2 matching over 11 bases. Germline V gene sequence: CDR1 MNHEY, CDR2 SVGAGI. The CDR3 loop spans 15 amino acids. J lost 9 bases, V lost 6 bases, and 10 bases had no gene match. The CDR3 loop reads CASSYLAGGDGEQFF. The CDR3 DNA reads as TGTGCCAGCAGCTACCTAGCGGGAGGAGACGGTGAGCAGTTCTTC.

The chain carries TRBV9 and TRBJ2-7; 9 nucleotides match TRBD2. The junction had 4 bases not matched to a gene; V was cut back by 1 base and J by 2 bases. The CDR3 spans 15 residues. The germline CDR1 and CDR2 sequences are SGDLS and YYNGEE. The CDR3 reads CASSVTSGPTYEQYF. The CDR3 DNA follows: TGTGCCAGCAGCGTAACTAGCGGGCCGACCTACGAGCAGTACTTC.

This chain connects TRBV5-6 to TRBJ2-2; TRBD1 matches at 8 bases. Germline CDR1 and CDR2: SGHDT and YYEEEE. After removal of 0 bases from V and 5 bases from J, the junction contained 3 bases not matched to a gene. CDR3 length: 15 amino acids. The CDR3 loop reads CASSLERTGTGELFF. The CDR3 DNA reads as TGTGCCAGCAGCTTGGAGCGGACAGGGACCGGGGAGCTGTTTTTT.

The V and J genes are TRBV28 and TRBJ1-4, with 9 bases matching TRBD1. Trimming at V came to 6 bases and at J to 8 bases, leaving 7 bases not matched to a gene. Germline CDR1 is MDHEN and CDR2 is SYDVKM. The CDR3 spans 14 residues. In DNA form, the CDR3 reads TGTGCCAGCAGGGGACAGGGTCCATGGGAAAAACTGTTTTTT. The encoded protein is CASRGQGPWEKLFF.

The chain is built from TRBV5-1 and TRBJ2-1, with 7 positions matching TRBD2. The V and J ends lost 1 base and 2 bases, in that order; junction bases with no gene match: 6. The CDR3 has 16 amino acids. The germline V gene has CDR1 SGHRS and CDR2 YFSETQ. CDR3 sequence (DNA): TGCGCCAGCAGCTTGTTTTCGGGAGGAACCTACAATGAGCAGTTCTTC. This sequence encodes CASSLFSGGTYNEQFF.

This clone came up a few times. The CDR3 nucleotides read TGTGCCAGCAGAGAAACACTCGGTGTCAGGGAAACTGAAGCTTTCTTT. Residues: CASRETLGVRETEAFF. V usage is TRBV2 and J usage is TRBJ1-1; perhaps TRBD1 as D (5 bases). The CDR3 length is 16 residues. CDR1 SNHLY and CDR2 FYNNEI come from the germline V gene. V was trimmed by 6 bases and J by 5 bases, leaving 22 bases between them. Complete variable domain (other parts from reference TRBV2 and TRBJ1-1): EPEVTQTPSHQVTQMGQEVILRCVPISNHLYFYWYRQILGQKVEFLVSFYNNEISEKSEIFDDQFSVERPDGSNFTLKIRSTKLEDSAMYFCASRETLGVRETEAFFGQGTRLTVV.

The chain uses TRBV28 and TRBJ2-5, with TRBD1 identical over 8 bases. Germline trimming cut 5 bases from V and 1 base from J; bases unmatched to any gene: 9. The V gene's germline CDR1 is MDHEN and CDR2 SYDVKM. The CDR3 length is 16 residues. The CDR3 is CASSLRTGLAQETQYF. As DNA, the CDR3 is TGTGCCAGCAGTCTCCGGACAGGGTTGGCCCAAGAGACCCAGTACTTC.

The chain joins TRBV5-1 to TRBJ2-7, with a tentative D call TRBD1 (7 bases). The germline V and J ends were trimmed by 4 bases and 4 bases, with 18 bases remaining between them. Germline loops: CDR1 SGHRS, CDR2 YFSETQ. This CDR3 has 15 amino acids. As DNA, the CDR3 is TGCGCCAGCAGCCCAGGGGGGCTAGCGAGGTACGAGCAGTACTTC. It codes for CASSPGGLARYEQYF. The full variable domain, completed using reference TRBV5-1 and TRBJ2-7, is KAGVTQTPRYLIKTRGQQVTLSCSPISGHRSVSWYQQTPGQGLQFLFEYFSETQRNKGNFPGRFSGRQFSNSRSEMNVSTLELGDSALYLCASSPGGLARYEQYFGPGTRLTVT.

There are a few counts of this clone. The V call is TRBV7-2, the J call TRBJ1-2; 10 bases agree with TRBD1. The V and J ends lost 4 bases and 7 bases, in that order; junction bases with no gene match: 6. The V gene's germline CDR1 is SGHTA and CDR2 FQGNSA. This CDR3 has 14 amino acids. The CDR3 protein is CASSSRTGGFGYTF. The CDR3 region has the DNA TGTGCCAGCAGCTCAAGGACAGGGGGGTTTGGCTACACCTTC.

The rearrangement links TRBV29-1 to TRBJ2-3; 7 bases fit TRBD2. The trim removed 5 bases at V and 2 bases at J, leaving 7 bases unmatched. The CDR3 contains 14 residues. The germline gives CDR1 SQVTM, CDR2 ANQGSEA. This CDR3 is CSVREGPSTDTQYF. The CDR3, as DNA: TGCAGCGTTAGGGAGGGGCCGTCCACAGATACGCAGTATTTT.

This clone appeared a single time. The chain has TRBV27 and TRBJ1-3; TRBD1 matches 8 bases. Losses at the gene ends were 6 bases for V and 4 bases for J; bases not matched to a gene: 8. The CDR3 sequence is 15 residues long. In germline, CDR1 is MNHEY, CDR2 SMNVEV (reference sequence). CDR3 in amino acids: CASRTDRASGNTIYF. The CDR3 DNA sequence: TGTGCCAGCAGGACGGACAGGGCGAGCGGAAACACCATATATTTT.

The chain links TRBV6-5 to TRBJ2-2; TRBD1 agrees at 9 bases. The CDR3 runs 15 residues. Germline V gene lookup returns CDR1 MNHEY and CDR2 SVGAGI. V shed 5 bases and J 10 bases; nucleotides not matched to a gene: 11. The CDR3 protein is CASSHQGTGSQELFF. CDR3 nucleotides: TGTGCCAGCAGTCACCAGGGGACAGGGAGTCAGGAGCTGTTTTTT.

V gene TRBV7-2 combines with J gene TRBJ2-7, with D maybe TRBD2 (6 bases). In germline, CDR1 is SGHTA, CDR2 FQGNSA. Trimming pared 3 bases from V and 4 bases from J, leaving 16 bases between. The CDR3 contains 15 residues. The CDR3 DNA reads as TGTGCCAGCAGCTTCACCCGGGACTCGATTTACGAGCAGTACTTC. Its protein is CASSFTRDSIYEQYF.

The rearrangement joins TRBV4-3 to TRBJ2-3; the D gene is possibly TRBD2 (6 bases). The CDR3 totals 14 residues. Germline loops: CDR1 LGHNA, CDR2 YSLEER. Trimming pared 4 bases from V and 4 bases from J, leaving 12 bases between. The DNA for the CDR3 is TGCGCCAGCAGCCGGGGCTGGGGGGCAGATACGCAGTATTTT. As protein: CASSRGWGADTQYF.

The chain is built from TRBV6-1 and TRBJ2-7, with a possible D match to TRBD2 (5 bases). The germline V and J ends were trimmed by 2 bases and 4 bases, with 21 bases remaining between them. In germline, CDR1 is MNHNS, CDR2 SASEGT. The CDR3 is 17 residues long. CDR3 DNA sequence: TGTGCCAGCAGTGAATTATATCGAGGAGGCCGAGCTTACGAGCAGTACTTC. Its protein product is CASSELYRGGRAYEQYF.

The chain employs TRBV7-2 and TRBJ1-4; possible D gene TRBD1, 5 bases. The germline V and J ends were trimmed by 4 bases and 7 bases, with 16 bases remaining between them. CDR3 length equals 15 residues. Germline CDR1 is SGHTA and CDR2 is FQGNSA. CDR3 in DNA: TGTGCCAGCAGCTCAGGGAGGGGATGGGGTGAAAAACTGTTTTTT. Translation: CASSSGRGWGEKLFF.

The genes are TRBV6-6 and TRBJ1-4, with D possibly being TRBD1 (6 bases). Trimming took 7 bases from V and 14 from J, leaving 14 bases between them. This CDR3 contains 11 residues. Looked up from germline, CDR1 is MNHNY and CDR2 is SVGAGI (reference sequence). CDR3 sequence reads: CASTPGHRLFF. CDR3 coding DNA: TGTGCCAGCACACCGGGACATCGCCTGTTTTTT.

The chain has TRBV10-3 and TRBJ1-2; 10 nucleotides line up with TRBD1. Germline V CDR1 and CDR2: ENHRY, SYGVKD. Germline trimming cut 0 bases from V and 4 bases from J; bases unmatched to any gene: 8. The CDR3 is made up of 17 amino acids. CDR3 nucleotide sequence: TGTGCCATCAGTGAGTCGAAGGGGACAGGGGCCATCTATGGCTACACCTTC. Protein sequence: CAISESKGTGAIYGYTF.